The T cell receptor (beta chain) described here comes from a study of beta chain features in type 1 diabetes. Whole-study context: Patient and healthy donor groups were alike in age, gender and cell yields.

J lost 1 base, V lost 2 bases, and 5 bases had no gene match. Germline CDR1 is SGHKS and CDR2 is YYEKEE (reference sequence). There are 16 residues in the CDR3. Reverse transcription of all isolated RNA meant that expressed TCRB transcripts were sequenced. Produced via immunoSEQ multiplex PCR; TCRdb's table is partial and in-frame only. The repertoire has 450,000 or so clones, 9.5% to 12% of them found once; the top ten carry about 0.045%. V usage is TRBV5-5 and J usage is TRBJ2-2; TRBD2 aligns across 7 bases. This clonotype originated in a woman between 18 and 29 years old in good health. Sequenced: naive CD4+ T cells from blood. This CDR3 is CASSFGLAVNTGELFF. CDR3 DNA: TGTGCCAGCAGCTTCGGGCTAGCGGTGAACACCGGGGAGCTGTTTTTT.